Below, 2 T cell receptor beta chains from the same sample are listed, as sequenced in a study of blood T cell repertoires in COVID-19. Sequenced by immunoSEQ multiplex PCR; TCRdb stores in-frame clones only, minus some. In the table there are approximately 330,000 clones, about nine tenths of which are singletons. The sample taken for sequencing was PBMCs or T cells enriched from blood (not recorded which). The source is a woman between 25 and 40 years old who had recovered from COVID-19.

The chain is built from TRBV19 and TRBJ2-3; 7 nucleotides match TRBD2. CDR1 and CDR2 from the germline V gene are LNHDA and SQIVND (reference sequence). Trimming removed 4 bases from V and 3 bases from J; junction bases left unmatched: 7. The CDR3 covers 15 residues. In DNA, the CDR3 is TGTGCCAGTAGTACCGCCGCGGGAGAAACAGATACGCAGTATTTT. This codes for CASSTAAGETDTQYF.

This clone was picked up a small number of times. The V and J genes are TRBV7-9 and TRBJ2-2; 13 positions agree with TRBD2. Trimming took 6 bases from V and 6 from J; bases not matched to a gene: 7. CDR3 length: 16 residues. Germline V gene lookup returns CDR1 SEHNR and CDR2 FQNEAQ (reference sequence). CDR3 loop: CASRLLAGGLAGELFF. The CDR3 DNA is TGTGCCAGCAGGCTACTAGCGGGAGGGCTAGCCGGGGAGCTGTTTTTT.